The table lists the clone carrying this T cell receptor beta chain with a few counts. The antigen remains undetermined. This entry comes from a study of T-cell memory formation after mild COVID-19. Study in general: Clusters were largely donor specific.

Looked up from germline, CDR1 is SGHTA and CDR2 is FQGTGA. V lost 2 bases to trimming and J lost 4 bases, with 6 bases between them. The CDR3 consists of 14 residues. Study-wide results and limits: A subset of responding clones appeared in pre-infection memory, suggesting cross-reactive memory joined. CD4+ contracting clones were found mainly in CM and EM, and CD8+ ones in EMRA.

5'RACE primed at constant segments yielded TCR alpha and TCR beta cDNA libraries bearing sample barcodes and UMIs. TCRdb reprocessed the 5' RACE reads with MiXCR, giving one entry per CDR3 protein. The sample lists about 100,000 distinct CDR3 sequences; roughly a sixth were seen once. This chain connects TRBV7-3 to TRBJ2-6, with unresolved D. This clonotype was obtained from a man aged 18 to 30 who had mild COVID-19 (a few samples of this study predate the infection). Cell type and time point are not known. Material: PBMCs or a T cell subset sorted from them (not recorded which). CDR3 protein: CASSLFTGANVLTF. CDR3 nucleotides: TGTGCCAGCAGCTTATTTACCGGGGCCAACGTCCTGACTTTC.